The 5 T cell receptor beta chains reported below all come from one sample, sequenced in a study of cytomegalovirus exposure and HLA in healthy donors (TCRdb year 2017). The library was produced with the immunoSEQ multiplex PCR assay. For the multiplex PCR, a mixture combining 60 forward primers for TCR Vbeta segments and 13 reverse primers for TCR Jbeta segments was used. The source is immuneACCESS, and TCRdb retained only in-frame sequences with V and J called. Part of the clones is not carried over; for the studies checked, unresolved V genes explain less than half of this, and the remainder is unexplained. The sample has roughly 200,000 clones on record, around 80% of them singletons. The top ten constitute around 4.3% of the sample. Sequences were obtained from PBMCs. These receptors originate from a woman in her thirties in good health and CMV-seropositive.

The chain joins TRBV15 to TRBJ1-3; D perhaps matches TRBD1 (5 bases). Germline V gives CDR1 LNHNV, CDR2 YYDKDF (reference sequence). The CDR3 contains 16 residues. The V end was cut by 0 bases, the J end by 2 bases, with 11 bases between. CDR3 nucleotides: TGTGCCACCAGCAGAGAGGAGGGGACTACTGGAAACACCATATATTTT. It encodes CATSREEGTTGNTIYF.

The chain recombines TRBV7-2 with TRBJ2-5; TRBD2 agrees at 12 bases. The CDR3 extends over 19 amino acids. Looked up from germline, CDR1 is SGHTA and CDR2 is FQGNSA. V was clipped by 6 bases and J by 4 bases; unmatched bases: 18. The CDR3 region has the DNA TGTGCCAGCAGTCAGGGGCGGGCTAGCGGGGGGGCCCGGGGAGAGACCCAGTACTTC. Amino acid sequence: CASSQGRASGGARGETQYF.

This clone showed up just once. The rearrangement joins TRBV29-1 to TRBJ2-7; TRBD2 is a possible D gene (6 bases). V lost 6 bases and J 4 bases, leaving 10 bases between the germline ends. This CDR3 is built from 11 residues. Germline CDR1 and CDR2: SQVTM and ANQGSEA. DNA of the CDR3: TGCAGCGTCCCAGGGACTTACGAGCAGTACTTC. It specifies CSVPGTYEQYF.

The chain links TRBV5-6 to TRBJ1-4, with 9 bases identical to TRBD1. Losses at the gene ends were 2 bases for V and 2 bases for J; bases not matched to a gene: 4. CDR3 length equals 16 residues. Germline V lookup: CDR1 SGHDT, CDR2 YYEEEE. The CDR3 region has the DNA TGTGCCAGCAGCTTACAGGGGGCGGATACTAATGAAAAACTGTTTTTT. It codes for CASSLQGADTNEKLFF.

The chain carries TRBV7-2 and TRBJ1-4; D is ambiguous. Deletions cut 3 bases from V and 4 bases from J, with 9 bases between. This CDR3 contains 14 residues. Germline CDR1 and CDR2: SGHTA and FQGNSA. The CDR3 bases are TGTGCCAGCAGCTTTGACACACGTAATGAAAAACTGTTTTTT. This codes for CASSFDTRNEKLFF.